The next 19 T cell receptor beta chains were all read from a single sample in a study of read filtering for tumor transcriptome and immune sequencing. This library used approximately 370 ng RNA and molecular barcoded adaptors spanning alpha/delta and beta/gamma chains. TCRdb re-derived calls from the reads in MiXCR, one entry per CDR3 protein. The sample lists tens of thousands of distinct CDR3 sequences, around 21% occurring once. Sequenced material: a population of CD138-negative cells sorted from bone marrow. The receptors shown here come from a donor at least 40 years old with multiple myeloma.

This clonotype showed up many times. The gene calls are TRBV30 and TRBJ1-2; TRBD1 aligns across 9 bases. Germline V gene lookup returns CDR1 GTSNPN and CDR2 SVGIG (reference sequence). The trim removed 3 bases at V and 2 bases at J, leaving 4 bases unmatched. The CDR3 runs 14 residues. This chain's CDR3 is CAWRLQGANYGYTF. The CDR3 DNA is TGTGCCTGGAGATTACAGGGGGCGAACTATGGCTACACCTTC.

This clonotype appeared many times. The chain's CDR3 is CASSPTTVIETQYF. The CDR3 bases are TGTGCCAGCAGCCCAACAACAGTCATAGAGACCCAGTACTTC. This chain links TRBV11-2 with TRBJ2-5; D remains ambiguous. In germline, CDR1 is SGHAT, CDR2 FQNNGV. The CDR3 contains 14 residues. V was shortened by 5 bases and J by 4 bases, with 14 bases between the two germline ends.

This clonotype was counted at least ten times. This chain links TRBV6-1 with TRBJ2-2, with D possibly called TRBD1 or TRBD2 (6 bases each). The V gene lost 1 base and the J gene lost 6 bases, with 12 bases spanning the gap. Germline lookup yields CDR1 MNHNS and CDR2 SASEGT. The CDR3 consists of 15 residues. The CDR3 region has the DNA TGTGCCAGCAGTGAAGTATCCGGGGGCTCCGGGGAGCTGTTTTTT. Translated: CASSEVSGGSGELFF.

This clonotype was counted at least ten times. The chain has TRBV29-1 and TRBJ2-1; 13 bases line up with TRBD2. V dropped 7 bases and J dropped 9; count of bases not matched to a gene: 6. This CDR3 is 13 amino acids long. The germline V gene has CDR1 SQVTM and CDR2 ANQGSEA. The CDR3 DNA reads as TGCAGCGCAGGACTAGCGGGAGTTCGTGAGCAGTTCTTC. This encodes CSAGLAGVREQFF.

V usage is TRBV15 and J usage is TRBJ1-5, with 8 bases aligning to TRBD1. Germline values: CDR1 LNHNV, CDR2 YYDKDF (reference sequence). Trimming removed 3 bases from V and 0 bases from J; junction bases left unmatched: 7. The CDR3 has 17 amino acids. This CDR3 is CATSRQTGAYSNQPQHF. In DNA form, the CDR3 reads TGTGCCACCAGCAGGCAGACAGGGGCTTATAGCAATCAGCCCCAGCATTTT.

This clonotype was recorded many times. The genes are TRBV20-1 and TRBJ2-2; TRBD1 matches at 9 bases. CDR1 is DFQATT and CDR2 is SNEGSKA in the germline V gene (reference sequence). V lost 5 bases, J lost 6 bases, and 4 bases stayed unmatched. The CDR3 extends over 13 amino acids. The CDR3 coding sequence is TGCAGTGCTTACCGACAGGGGGCCGGGGAGCTGTTTTTT. Protein sequence: CSAYRQGAGELFF.

This clonotype was picked up many times. The chain combines TRBV29-1 with TRBJ2-1; 7 bases align to TRBD2. V dropped 1 base and J dropped 3; count of bases not matched to a gene: 6. The CDR3 length is 15 residues. CDR1 and CDR2 from the germline V gene are SQVTM and ANQGSEA. The CDR3 region has the DNA TGCAGCGTTGAAGCCTTAGCGGGTTACTACAATGAGCAGTTCTTC. It codes for CSVEALAGYYNEQFF.

There are many counts of this clonotype. The chain employs TRBV11-3 and TRBJ1-1; 7 bases are a match to TRBD1. The V gene's germline CDR1 is SGHNT and CDR2 YENEEA. V lost 5 bases and J lost 0; bases outside the gene matches: 6. CDR3 length: 15 amino acids. The chain's CDR3 is CASSGRQGVNTEAFF. In DNA, the CDR3 is TGTGCCAGCAGCGGAAGACAGGGTGTGAACACTGAAGCTTTCTTT.

In the case of this clonotype: This probably arose from a read error, given a far larger clone one base away. This is likely a read error, given that the CDR3 carries no conserved phenylalanine or tryptophan at its end. The CDR3 nucleotides read TGCGCCAGCAGCCCCCATCAAGGGAGCACAGATACGCAGTATCTT. It codes for CASSPHQGSTDTQYL. The chain combines TRBV13 with TRBJ2-3; D is undetermined. The CDR3 is 15 amino acids. Germline V gives CDR1 PRHDT, CDR2 FYEKMQ (reference sequence).

This clonotype was detected only a few times. The rearrangement joins TRBV20-1 to TRBJ2-3; D is ambiguous. CDR3 length: 13 amino acids. V dropped 2 bases and J dropped 4 bases, with 10 bases sitting between them. Per germline, CDR1 DFQATT and CDR2 SNEGSKA (reference sequence). Here the CDR3 reads CSARTMTPDTQYF. CDR3 nucleotide sequence: TGCAGTGCTAGAACAATGACCCCAGATACGCAGTATTTT.

Many counts were recorded for this clonotype. V is TRBV7-9 and J is TRBJ1-6, with 9 bases aligning to TRBD1. The ends lost 5 bases at V and 4 bases at J; junction bases unmatched: 12. Germline loops: CDR1 SEHNR, CDR2 FQNEAQ (reference sequence). CDR3 length: 18 amino acids. CDR3 amino acids: CASSRTTGTGLYNSPLHF. In DNA, the CDR3 is TGTGCCAGCAGCCGTACAACCGGGACAGGGCTATATAATTCACCCCTCCACTTT.

As concerns this clonotype: At one boundary the junction diverges from the germline segment, which might be a read error. The gene calls are TRBV11-2 and TRBJ2-4; TRBD1 aligns across 7 bases. The germline V gene has CDR1 SGHAT and CDR2 FQNNGV. The CDR3 loop spans 16 amino acids. The CDR3 DNA sequence: TGTGCCAGCAGCATGAGACAGGGTGAGGCCAAAAACACTCAGTACTTC. Translating gives CASSMRQGEAKNTQYF.

In its sample, this clonotype was seen many times. V gene TRBV7-2 combines with J gene TRBJ1-1; D gene uncertain. V was clipped by 5 bases and J by 0 bases, with 10 bases between them. The CDR3 is 14 amino acids. Germline V lookup: CDR1 SGHTA, CDR2 FQGNSA. The CDR3 reads CASSIGSMNTEAFF. CDR3 sequence (DNA): TGTGCCAGCAGCATCGGAAGCATGAACACTGAAGCTTTCTTT.

The table lists this clonotype with many counts. The chain joins TRBV29-1 to TRBJ2-3; 8 bases align to TRBD2. Germline assignment: CDR1 SQVTM and CDR2 ANQGSEA. This CDR3 region has 13 residues. After removal of 3 bases from V and 6 bases from J, the junction contained 5 bases not matched to a gene. The CDR3 nucleotides are TGCAGCGTTGACCGACGACTAGCGGATACGCAGTATTTT. It encodes CSVDRRLADTQYF.

This clonotype was seen ten or more times. The chain carries TRBV7-2 and TRBJ2-5, with D maybe TRBD2 (6 bases). CDR3 size: 14 residues. V lost 1 base to trimming and J lost 7 bases, with 13 bases between them. Germline V gives CDR1 SGHTA, CDR2 FQGNSA. The CDR3 spells CASSLEPSVGTQYF. CDR3 coding DNA: TGTGCCAGCAGCTTAGAGCCTAGCGTGGGGACCCAGTACTTC.

This clonotype was counted at least ten times. The rearrangement links TRBV2 to TRBJ2-1, with D possibly matching TRBD1 (5 bases). The CDR3 spans 15 residues. V dropped 8 bases and J dropped 1 base, with 15 bases sitting between them. The germline V gene encodes CDR1 SNHLY and CDR2 FYNNEI. CDR3 bases: TGTGCCAGCTTGGCTCAGGGTCAGTCCTACAATGAGCAGTTCTTC. Encoded protein: CASLAQGQSYNEQFF.

Worth noting for this clonotype: Its ends do not fully match the called genes, so a read error is possible. The V call is TRBV27, the J call TRBJ2-7, with D unclear. Germline V gene data show CDR1 as MNHEY and CDR2 as SMNVEV (reference sequence). The CDR3 extends over 13 amino acids. The CDR3 DNA sequence: TGTGCCAGCAGTTTACCGATCGGCTACGAACAGTACTTC. Translating it yields CASSLPIGYEQYF.

This clonotype appeared many times. V usage is TRBV20-1 and J usage is TRBJ2-4; 9 nucleotides agree with TRBD2. CDR3 length: 16 residues. Germline trimming cut 0 bases from V and 9 bases from J; bases unmatched to any gene: 12. CDR1 DFQATT and CDR2 SNEGSKA come from the germline V gene (reference sequence). This chain's CDR3 is CSARDEVAGVKGIQYF. As DNA, the CDR3 is TGCAGTGCTAGAGATGAAGTAGCGGGAGTAAAGGGCATTCAGTACTTC.

Turning to this clonotype: A junction end diverges from the germline sequence, so it may reflect a read error. The V call is TRBV29-1, the J call TRBJ2-1; D is undetermined. The V gene's germline CDR1 is SQVTM and CDR2 ANQGSEA. The CDR3 loop spans 13 amino acids. CDR3 amino acids: CSVVAEPYSEQFF. The CDR3 DNA is TGCAGCGTTGTGGCGGAACCTTACAGTGAGCAGTTCTTC.